This T cell receptor beta chain was captured by sequencing in a study of CD8 T cells in ankylosing spondylitis. Comment on this clonotype: Its antigen is as yet unknown.

Study observations and caveats: There was a TCR beta motif, made of several highly homologous variants, that appeared characteristic of ankylosing spondylitis blood.

Germline values: CDR1 KGHSH, CDR2 LQKENI. This CDR3 comprises 15 residues. V lost 2 bases to trimming and J lost 7 bases, with 14 bases between them. Researchers built TCR beta libraries using quantitative 5'-RACE with molecular barcodes. From the 5' RACE reads, TCRdb called clonotypes with MiXCR, one entry per CDR3 protein. The sample lists 470,000 or so distinct CDR3 sequences; 25% to 30% were seen once. This sequence originates from a male donor with ankylosing spondylitis. Source material: blood, either unsorted or a sorted T cell fraction (not recorded which). V usage is TRBV18 and J usage is TRBJ1-4; a weak D match, TRBD1 (5 bases). Here the CDR3 DNA reads TGTGCCAGCTCACCATCGCGAGGGGAAGGTGAAAAACTGTTTTTT. This encodes CASSPSRGEGEKLFF. The variable domain in full, with the rest retrieved from reference TRBV18 and TRBJ1-4, is NAGVMQNPRHLVRRRGQEARLRCSPMKGHSHVYWYRQLPEEGLKFMVYLQKENIIDESGMPKERFSAEFPKEGPSILRIQQVVRGDSAAYFCASSPSRGEGEKLFFGSGTQLSVL.